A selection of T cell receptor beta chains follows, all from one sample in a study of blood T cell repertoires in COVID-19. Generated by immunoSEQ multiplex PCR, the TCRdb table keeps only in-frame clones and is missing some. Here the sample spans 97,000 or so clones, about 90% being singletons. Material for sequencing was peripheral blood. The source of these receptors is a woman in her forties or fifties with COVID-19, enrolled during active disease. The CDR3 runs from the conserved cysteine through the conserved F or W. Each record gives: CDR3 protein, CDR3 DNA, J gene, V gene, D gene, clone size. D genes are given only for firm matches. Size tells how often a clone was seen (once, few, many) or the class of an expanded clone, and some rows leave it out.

CASSHGGGSYEQYF TGTGCCAGCAGCCACGGGGGGGGATCCTACGAGCAGTACTTC TRBJ2-7 TRBV27 TRBD2 -
CASSLDRYEQFF TGCGCCAGCAGCTTGGACAGGTATGAGCAGTTCTTC TRBJ2-1 TRBV5-1 - -
CASSRTSGPYNEQFF TGTGCCAGCAGCAGGACTAGCGGGCCTTACAATGAGCAGTTCTTC TRBJ2-1 TRBV7-2 TRBD2 -
CASRTGTGGARTEAFF TGTGCCAGCAGAACCGGGACAGGGGGCGCGAGAACTGAAGCTTTCTTT TRBJ1-1 TRBV11-3 TRBD1 -
CASSFGQASGYTF TGTGCCAGCAGCTTCGGACAGGCCTCCGGCTACACCTTC TRBJ1-2 TRBV5-6 TRBD1 few
CASSVVRHSGANVLTF TGTGCCAGCAGCGTAGTACGACACTCTGGGGCCAACGTCCTGACTTTC TRBJ2-6 TRBV9 - -
CARSLGQTATKNIQYF TGTGCCAGAAGCCTGGGACAGACTGCGACCAAAAACATTCAGTACTTC TRBJ2-4 TRBV5-3 TRBD1 -
CATSASGTGKGDEQFF TGTGCCACCAGCGCTTCCGGGACAGGGAAAGGCGATGAGCAGTTCTTC TRBJ2-1 TRBV24-1 TRBD1 -
CASSVAPLDRGEGEQYF TGTGCCAGCAGCGTAGCTCCCCTGGACAGGGGGGAGGGCGAGCAGTACTTC TRBJ2-7 TRBV9 TRBD1 -
CAHGRNTEAFF TGTGCCCACGGGAGGAACACTGAAGCTTTCTTT TRBJ1-1 TRBV7-9 - -
CASSSYRGLYEQYF TGTGCCAGCAGCTCTTACAGGGGGCTCTACGAGCAGTACTTC TRBJ2-7 TRBV5-5 TRBD1 -
CASSQQGGNQPQHF TGTGCCAGCAGCCAGCAGGGGGGAAATCAGCCCCAGCATTTT TRBJ1-5 TRBV5-6 TRBD1 -
CASRQGAPDYGYTF TGTGCCAGCAGGCAGGGGGCCCCTGACTATGGCTACACCTTC TRBJ1-2 TRBV6-5 TRBD1 -
CAAGGAPYEQYF TGTGCCGCTGGGGGGGCCCCTTACGAGCAGTACTTC TRBJ2-7 TRBV25-1 - -
CAWSVPGLDYGYTF TGTGCCTGGAGTGTACCAGGGTTGGACTATGGCTACACCTTC TRBJ1-2 TRBV30 - -
CASSPDRGEAKLFF TGCGCCAGCAGCCCGGACAGGGGGGAAGCAAAACTGTTTTTT TRBJ1-4 TRBV5-1 TRBD1 -
CASSPGQGGYGYTF TGTGCCAGCAGCCCGGGACAGGGGGGCTATGGCTACACCTTC TRBJ1-2 TRBV5-4 TRBD1 -
CASSLGPGISYGYTF TGTGCCAGCAGTTTAGGACCAGGGATCAGCTATGGCTACACCTTC TRBJ1-2 TRBV28 - -
CASRDNYEQYF TGTGCCAGCAGAGACAACTACGAGCAGTACTTC TRBJ2-7 TRBV28 - -
CASSPLNREAIGYTF TGTGCCAGCAGCCCACTGAACAGGGAAGCGATTGGCTACACCTTC TRBJ1-2 TRBV6-5 - -
CASSIVRTENTEAFF TGTGCCAGTAGTATAGTAAGGACAGAGAACACTGAAGCTTTCTTT TRBJ1-1 TRBV19 - -
CASRARDRDKRKLFF TGTGCCAGCAGAGCCAGAGACAGGGATAAAAGGAAACTGTTTTTT TRBJ1-4 TRBV2 TRBD1 -
CASSFGTGINEKLFF TGTGCCAGCAGTTTCGGGACAGGGATTAATGAAAAACTGTTTTTT TRBJ1-4 TRBV27 TRBD1 -
CASSQDQWVAAKNEKLFF TGTGCCAGCAGCCAAGATCAGTGGGTGGCAGCGAAAAATGAAAAACTGTTTTTT TRBJ1-4 TRBV14 - -
CSSGVDRGNTEAFF TGCAGCTCGGGGGTCGACAGGGGAAACACTGAAGCTTTCTTT TRBJ1-1 TRBV29-1 TRBD1 -
CATGQGGYYGYTF TGTGCCACCGGACAGGGTGGGTACTATGGCTACACCTTC TRBJ1-2 TRBV30 TRBD1 -
CASSQVQNTEAFF TGCGCCAGCAGCCAAGTACAGAACACTGAAGCTTTCTTT TRBJ1-1 TRBV4-3 - -
CASSPPGADTQYF TGTGCCAGCTCACCACCCGGTGCAGATACGCAGTATTTT TRBJ2-3 TRBV18 - -
CAGSTTYSNQPQHF TGTGCCGGGAGCACGACTTATAGCAATCAGCCCCAGCATTTT TRBJ1-5 TRBV19 - -
CASSPSGGGETQYF TGTGCCAGCTCACCATCAGGGGGCGGGGAGACCCAGTACTTC TRBJ2-5 TRBV18 TRBD1 -
CASSTLSSGLNTGELFF TGTGCCAGCAGCACTCTATCTAGCGGGTTGAACACCGGGGAGCTGTTTTTT TRBJ2-2 TRBV7-2 TRBD2 once
CAWSAGTGGPKDTQYF TGTGCCTGGAGCGCCGGGACAGGGGGTCCGAAAGATACGCAGTATTTT TRBJ2-3 TRBV30 TRBD1 -
CASSLAASTSGGPHEQFF TGCGCCAGCAGCTTGGCCGCATCGACTAGCGGGGGGCCCCATGAGCAGTTCTTC TRBJ2-1 TRBV5-1 TRBD2 -
CASSEADYGELFF TGTGCCAGCAGTGAGGCGGACTACGGGGAGCTGTTTTTT TRBJ2-2 TRBV6-1 - -
CASSVTASFGELFF TGTGCCAGCAGCGTAACAGCTAGCTTCGGGGAGCTGTTTTTT TRBJ2-2 TRBV9 - -
CASSLNSNTGELFF TGCGCCAGCAGCTTGAACAGTAACACCGGGGAGCTGTTTTTT TRBJ2-2 TRBV5-1 - -
CASSLLPFQETQYF TGTGCCAGCAGCCTTCTTCCCTTCCAAGAGACCCAGTACTTC TRBJ2-5 TRBV3-1/TRBV3-2 - -
CASSYVDRGHGGYTF TGTGCCAGCAGTTACGTGGACAGGGGGCATGGGGGCTACACCTTC TRBJ1-2 TRBV6-5 TRBD1 -
CASSLRSAGYGYTF TGTGCCAGCAGCTTACGGTCGGCAGGGTATGGCTACACCTTC TRBJ1-2 TRBV11-1 - -
CASSFQGAKGYTF TGTGCCAGCAGTTTTCAGGGGGCTAAAGGCTACACCTTC TRBJ1-2 TRBV12-3/TRBV12-4 TRBD1 -
CASSFPGQGGTKNIQYF TGTGCCAGCAGTTTCCCAGGACAGGGAGGAACCAAAAACATTCAGTACTTC TRBJ2-4 TRBV28 TRBD1 -
CASRSGTADYGYTF TGTGCCAGCAGATCCGGGACAGCTGACTATGGCTACACCTTC TRBJ1-2 TRBV28 TRBD1 -
CAKDSQETQYF TGTGCCAAGGACAGCCAAGAGACCCAGTACTTC TRBJ2-5 TRBV6-5 - -
CASSIAWSLAGGAPPQYF TGTGCCAGTAGTATAGCCTGGTCCTTAGCGGGGGGAGCCCCTCCGCAGTATTTT TRBJ2-3 TRBV19 TRBD2 -